The clone carrying this T cell receptor (beta chain) was seen a few times. This entry belongs to a study of spatial heterogeneity in lung cancer. About the research overall: Untreated early-stage non-small cell lung cancer patients, over 55 in total, were the donors. At a median of about 22 months after resection, follow-up PBMC samples were sequenced when available.

With V trimmed by 7 bases and J by 7 bases, 9 bases remained unmatched. Germline lookup yields CDR1 SQVTM and CDR2 ANQGSEA. The CDR3 totals 12 residues. As for time point: blood at routine non-recurrence follow-up after resection. Tumor, nontumor lung or frozen PBMC supplied whole RNA that was sequenced unsorted. TCRdb independently ran MiXCR on the 5' RACE reads; one entry per CDR3 protein. The sample consists of around 45,000 distinct CDR3 sequences, more than 20% of them appearing once. Sequenced here: PBMCs, sampled at follow-up. The receptor's source is a female donor with early-stage non-small cell lung cancer. This chain joins TRBV29-1 and TRBJ1-1; 7 bases line up with TRBD1. CDR3 nucleotide sequence: TGCAGCGCCGGACCTGCAGGGGGTGAAGCTTTCTTT. Translated: CSAGPAGGEAFF.